The 25 T cell receptor beta chains reported below all come from one sample, sequenced in a study of T cells after yellow fever vaccination. TCRdb re-derived calls from the 5' RACE reads in MiXCR, one entry per CDR3 protein. The table includes around 330,000 distinct CDR3 sequences, roughly 3.5% detected once. Sequenced material: PBMCs, taken on the day of the yellow fever booster vaccination. These receptor sequences come from a man younger than 35 who received the YFV17D yellow fever vaccine.

This clonotype was seen at least ten times. The V gene is TRBV11-2, the J gene TRBJ2-7; D remains ambiguous. Trimming cost V 5 bases and J 7 bases, with 15 bases left between them. Germline V gene lookup returns CDR1 SGHAT and CDR2 FQNNGV. This CDR3 has 13 residues. The CDR3 nucleotides are TGTGCCAGCAGCCGCTTTAACGGGTTAGAGCAGTACTTC. Protein: CASSRFNGLEQYF.

This clonotype was observed many times. The CDR3 coding sequence is TGCGCCAGCAGCTTGGTTGCGGATCAAGAGACCCAGTACTTC. Its protein product is CASSLVADQETQYF. The chain joins TRBV5-1 to TRBJ2-5; D gene uncertain. The CDR3 covers 14 residues. Per the germline V gene, CDR1 is SGHRS and CDR2 is YFSETQ. Deletions cut 0 bases from V and 2 bases from J, with 8 bases between. Using reference TRBV5-1 and TRBJ2-5 for the parts outside the CDR3, the full variable domain is KAGVTQTPRYLIKTRGQQVTLSCSPISGHRSVSWYQQTPGQGLQFLFEYFSETQRNKGNFPGRFSGRQFSNSRSEMNVSTLELGDSALYLCASSLVADQETQYFGPGTRLLVL.

V gene TRBV5-1 combines with J gene TRBJ1-3, with D unresolved. The CDR3 spans 15 residues. Per germline, CDR1 SGHRS and CDR2 YFSETQ. V lost 1 base and J lost 2, with 10 bases in between. The DNA for the CDR3 is TGCGCCAGCAGCTTGCAGAGACCCCCTGGAAACACCATATATTTT. It is translated as CASSLQRPPGNTIYF.

There are many counts of this clonotype. The rearrangement joins TRBV29-1 to TRBJ2-5, with 13 positions matching TRBD2. The length of the CDR3 is 14 residues. CDR1 is SQVTM and CDR2 is ANQGSEA in the germline V gene. Trimming took 7 bases from V and 5 from J; bases not matched to a gene: 7. The CDR3 nucleotides read TGCAGCGCGACCTCGACTAGCGGGGGGGAGACCCAGTACTTC. Amino acid sequence: CSATSTSGGETQYF.

This clonotype was detected many times. This chain connects TRBV5-5 to TRBJ1-4; possible D gene TRBD1, 6 bases. With 4 bases removed from V and 8 bases from J, the gap between germline ends came to 18 bases. CDR3 length: 15 amino acids. The V gene's germline CDR1 is SGHKS and CDR2 YYEKEE (reference sequence). CDR3 sequence (DNA): TGTGCCAGCAGCAAAATGGGACAAGGAAACGAAAAACTGTTTTTT. Its protein product is CASSKMGQGNEKLFF.

This clonotype has at least ten counts. The V and J genes are TRBV12-3 or TRBV12-4 and TRBJ2-2; possibly TRBD2 for D (6 bases). Trimming took off 3 bases at V and 0 bases at J, with 11 bases between the two ends. The CDR3 loop spans 16 amino acids. The CDR3 loop is CASSFRGSPNTGELFF. Written as DNA, the CDR3 is TGTGCCAGCAGTTTTCGGGGGAGTCCGAACACCGGGGAGCTGTTTTTT.

There are many counts of this clonotype. Written as DNA, the CDR3 is TGCGCCAGCAGCATCCTTGGGCGGACAGGAGACCGGGAGACCCAGTACTTC. This sequence encodes CASSILGRTGDRETQYF. This chain connects TRBV5-1 to TRBJ2-5; TRBD1 matches 7 bases. CDR1 and CDR2 (germline): SGHRS, YFSETQ. This CDR3 has 17 amino acids. V was pared by 4 bases and J by 5 bases, with 17 bases of the junction left unmatched.

This clonotype was seen many times. CDR3 residues: CSAGRDGSYEQYF. Here the CDR3 DNA reads TGCAGTGCTGGAAGGGACGGCTCCTACGAGCAGTACTTC. V gene TRBV20-1 combines with J gene TRBJ2-7; possibly TRBD1 or TRBD2 for D (5 bases each). Trimming left V 5 bases short and J 0 bases short, with 11 bases between. The CDR3 has 13 amino acids. Germline assignment: CDR1 DFQATT and CDR2 SNEGSKA (reference sequence).

This clonotype has more than one count but fewer than ten. The chain joins TRBV21-1 to TRBJ1-4. TRBV21-1 is a known pseudogene. The CDR3 has 15 residues. This CDR3 is CASTYRTATNEKLFF. The CDR3 bases are TGTGCCAGCACATACAGAACTGCAACTAATGAAAAACTGTTTTTT.

The table lists this clonotype with a few counts. This CDR3 reads CSARGGDNYGYTF. CDR3 sequence (DNA): TGCAGTGCTAGAGGTGGGGATAACTATGGCTACACCTTC. This rearrangement joins TRBV20-1 to TRBJ1-2; no clear D. The germline V gene encodes CDR1 DFQATT and CDR2 SNEGSKA (reference sequence). V lost 1 base and J 1 base, leaving 7 bases between the germline ends. This CDR3 is 13 amino acids long.

This clonotype was found many times. The chain combines TRBV4-2 with TRBJ2-6; D gene uncertain. V was cut by 1 base and J by 0 bases, with 10 bases left in between. Germline V gene lookup returns CDR1 LGHNA and CDR2 YNFKEQ. This CDR3 region has 17 residues. For the CDR3, the DNA is TGTGCCAGCAGCCAAGCGAGACGGAGCTCTGGGGCCAACGTCCTGACTTTC. This codes for CASSQARRSSGANVLTF.

The chain combines TRBV28 with TRBJ1-3, with D hard to call. Trimming took 8 bases from V and 11 from J, leaving 13 bases between them. The CDR3 has 11 amino acids. CDR1 and CDR2 (germline): MDHEN, SYDVKM. CDR3 loop: CASGAPRSIYF. The CDR3 DNA reads as TGTGCCAGCGGAGCCCCTCGATCCATATATTTT.

This clonotype was counted at least ten times. The rearrangement links TRBV7-9 to TRBJ1-1, with D unclear. Germline CDR1 SEHNR, CDR2 FQNEAQ (reference sequence). Trimming shortened V by 5 bases and J by 8 bases, and 12 bases separated the two germline ends. The CDR3 is 12 residues long. CDR3 coding DNA: TGTGCCAGCAGCGACGTACCCCCCGAAGCTTTCTTT. Translating it yields CASSDVPPEAFF.

The V and J genes are TRBV7-9 and TRBJ1-2; D is ambiguous. V lost 5 bases and J lost 4, with 8 bases in between. Germline V lookup: CDR1 SEHNR, CDR2 FQNEAQ (reference sequence). CDR3 length: 12 amino acids. For the CDR3, the DNA is TGTGCCAGCAGCACCGACCCCTATGGCTACACCTTC. It codes for CASSTDPYGYTF.

A word on this clonotype: At one end, the junction sequence differs from germline, possibly due to a read error. CDR3 residues: CAIPPPVF. For the CDR3, the DNA is TGTGCCATCCCCCCCCCGGTGTTC. The chain is built from TRBV10-3 and TRBJ2-5; D ambiguous. This CDR3 is built from 8 residues. The germline gives CDR1 ENHRY, CDR2 SYGVKD.

The chain carries TRBV6-5 and TRBJ1-1, with no clear D. Trimming cost V 2 bases and J 0 bases, with 4 bases left between them. CDR1 MNHEY and CDR2 SVGAGI come from the germline V gene. The CDR3 extends over 13 amino acids. CDR3 loop: CASSYLVNTEAFF. DNA of the CDR3: TGTGCCAGCAGTTACCTTGTGAACACTGAAGCTTTCTTT.

This clonotype has a handful of counts. The genes are TRBV5-1 and TRBJ1-6; D uncertain. The CDR3 runs 13 residues. Between the trimmed V and J ends, which lost 0 bases and 8 bases, there was a span of 6 bases. In germline, CDR1 is SGHRS, CDR2 YFSETQ. CDR3 region: CASSLAGYSPLHF. For the CDR3, the DNA is TGCGCCAGCAGCTTGGCTGGGTATTCACCCCTCCACTTT. Filled out from reference TRBV5-1 and TRBJ1-6, the complete variable domain reads KAGVTQTPRYLIKTRGQQVTLSCSPISGHRSVSWYQQTPGQGLQFLFEYFSETQRNKGNFPGRFSGRQFSNSRSEMNVSTLELGDSALYLCASSLAGYSPLHFGNGTRLTVT.

The V call is TRBV6-6, the J call TRBJ2-1; D gene uncertain. Per the germline V gene, CDR1 is MNHNY and CDR2 is SVGAGI (reference sequence). Trimming left V 8 bases short and J 0 bases short, with 11 bases between. The CDR3 has 14 amino acids. The CDR3: CASEEPSSYNEQFF. CDR3 coding DNA: TGTGCCAGCGAAGAACCTAGCTCCTACAATGAGCAGTTCTTC.

This clonotype has a count of ten or more. The chain has TRBV7-2 and TRBJ2-1; tentatively, D is TRBD2 (5 bases). Germline CDR1 reads SGHTA; CDR2 reads FQGNSA. This CDR3 region has 13 residues. The V end lost 6 bases, the J end lost 12 bases, and 18 bases lay between the germline ends. The CDR3 DNA is TGTGCCAGCAGGTCGGACTCTGAGTTGGGGCAGTTCTTC. It is translated as CASRSDSELGQFF. The complete variable domain, with remaining parts taken from reference TRBV7-2 and TRBJ2-1, reads GAGVSQSPSNKVTEKGKDVELRCDPISGHTALYWYRQSLGQGLEFLIYFQGNSAPDKSGLPSDRFSAERTGGSVSTLTIQRTQQEDSAVYLCASRSDSELGQFFGPGTRLTVL.

This chain's CDR3 is CASKRGGLTDTQYF. The DNA of the CDR3 is TGTGCCAGTAAGCGGGGGGGCCTGACAGATACGCAGTATTTT. The chain has TRBV27 and TRBJ2-3, with 10 bases that match TRBD2. The germline gives CDR1 MNHEY, CDR2 SMNVEV (reference sequence). CDR3 length: 14 residues. Trimming took 9 bases from V and 3 from J; bases not matched to a gene: 6.

The V and J genes are TRBV24-1 and TRBJ2-2; the D is unclear. Trimming took off 7 bases at V and 0 bases at J, with 5 bases between the two ends. The CDR3 length is 13 residues. Germline lookup yields CDR1 KGHDR and CDR2 SFDVKD. The CDR3, as DNA: TGTGCCACCAGGGCGGCGAACACCGGGGAGCTGTTTTTT. It translates to CATRAANTGELFF.

This clonotype was counted only a few times. The CDR3 coding sequence is TGCAGTGCCCCCCGAGGAGGGGCCGACACTGAAGCTTTCTTT. It specifies CSAPRGGADTEAFF. This chain joins TRBV20-1 and TRBJ1-1; possible D gene TRBD1, 5 bases. CDR1 and CDR2 (germline): DFQATT, SNEGSKA (reference sequence). The CDR3 extends over 14 amino acids. V lost 6 bases and J 3 bases, leaving 17 bases between the germline ends.

This clonotype has ten or more counts. The chain combines TRBV10-3 with TRBJ2-1; the match to TRBD2 covers 13 bases. The germline V gene encodes CDR1 ENHRY and CDR2 SYGVKD. V lost 8 bases and J lost 6; bases outside the gene matches: 10. The CDR3 is made up of 16 amino acids. CDR3 protein: CAIGTVGTSGTNEQFF. CDR3 DNA: TGTGCCATCGGGACCGTCGGGACTAGCGGGACCAATGAGCAGTTCTTC.

In the case of this clonotype: In this CDR3 the conserved last residue, phenylalanine or tryptophan, is missing, so a read error is likely. The rearrangement uses TRBV11-2 and TRBJ1-1, with 8 bases lining up with TRBD1. V trimming: 5 bases; J trimming: 1 base; junction bases outside the gene matches: 0. The CDR3 is 13 residues long. Germline-derived CDR1 and CDR2 are SGHAT and FQNNGV. CDR3 sequence reads: CASSGQGNTEAFY. The CDR3 DNA is TGTGCCAGCAGCGGACAGGGGAACACTGAAGCTTTCTAT.

This rearrangement joins TRBV19 to TRBJ2-1, with TRBD2 matching 8 bases. CDR1 and CDR2 (germline): LNHDA, SQIVND (reference sequence). V was clipped by 7 bases and J by 6 bases; unmatched bases: 5. This CDR3 has 13 amino acids. CDR3 DNA: TGTGCCAGTAATTTTGGACTAGCCAATGAGCAGTTCTTC. This sequence encodes CASNFGLANEQFF.